A selection of T cell receptor beta chains follows, all from one sample in a study of circulating CD8 cells and anti-PD-1 response in melanoma. TCRdb redid the calling of the reads with MiXCR, one entry per CDR3 protein. The sample includes some 1,200 distinct CDR3 sequences, 5.5% to 7% seen only once; the top ten take around 5.5%. The sample in question was CD8+ T cells from PBMCs, obtained at baseline or after one month of anti-PD-1 therapy (not recorded which). The receptors derive from a human donor with melanoma. Both conserved end residues are part of each CDR3. A D gene is named only where the DNA matches it firmly. Clone size, where shown, is once, few, many, or a class for clones that have expanded.

V gene	clone size	D gene	J gene	CDR3 length	CDR3 DNA	CDR3 protein
TRBV5-4	large	TRBD2	TRBJ2-7	14	TGTGCCAGCAGCTTGACTAGCGGTGACTACGAGCAGTACTTC	CASSLTSGDYEQYF
TRBV7-8	large	-	TRBJ2-2	13	TGTGCCAGCAGCGTCGCCTTGGGTGGGGAGCTGTTTTTT	CASSVALGGELFF
TRBV27	medium-sized	TRBD1	TRBJ2-7	14	TGTGCCAGCAGTTTAGGGGGACAGCTCGACGAGCAGTACTTC	CASSLGGQLDEQYF
TRBV20-1	-	-	TRBJ2-3	15	TGCAGTGCTAGCCCCGGACCAGCGGACACAGATGCGCAGTATTTT	CSASPGPADTDAQYF
TRBV12-3/TRBV12-4	medium-sized	TRBD2	TRBJ2-7	16	TGTGCCAGCAGTCCCGAGGGACTAGCGGGGGATCTGGTGCAGTACTTC	CASSPEGLAGDLVQYF
TRBV2	large	TRBD1	TRBJ1-4	14	TGTGCCAGCAGTGAAGTCAGGGGGGAAGAAAAACTGTTTTTT	CASSEVRGEEKLFF
TRBV7-2	medium-sized	-	TRBJ2-7	14	TGTGCCAGCAGCCTGGGGACTGGTCCCTACGAGCAGTACTTC	CASSLGTGPYEQYF
TRBV19	-	-	TRBJ2-3	17	TGTGCCAGCAGCCAAGATCGTGTGGGAGCCAGCACAGATACGCAGTATTTT	CASSQDRVGASTDTQYF
TRBV27	-	-	TRBJ1-5	14	TGTGCCAGCAGCCCCGCGGGCGGAGGTCAGCCCCAGCATTTT	CASSPAGGGQPQHF
TRBV19	large	-	TRBJ1-6	17	TGTGCCAGTAGCCCCTGGACCCAGGGCGACTATAATTCACCCCTCCACTTT	CASSPWTQGDYNSPLHF
TRBV7-2	few	-	TRBJ2-5	11	TGTGCCAGCAGCTTAGTCCAGACCCAGTACTTC	CASSLVQTQYF
TRBV19	-	TRBD1	TRBJ2-6	19	TGTGCCAGTAGCCTGGCCGGGACAGGGGGGCTCTCTGGGGCCAACGTCCTGACTTTC	CASSLAGTGGLSGANVLTF
TRBV12-3/TRBV12-4	large	TRBD2	TRBJ2-1	16	TGTGCCAGCAGTTGGAGTGAGGGACTAGAAATGGATGAGCAGTTCTTC	CASSWSEGLEMDEQFF
TRBV4-1	medium-sized	-	TRBJ2-7	15	TGCGCCAGCAGCCAGCTCCGGGACGCCGGATCCGAGCAGTACTTC	CASSQLRDAGSEQYF
TRBV9	medium-sized	TRBD2	TRBJ2-1	15	TGTGCCAGCAGCGTAGGGGACTACGGATACAATGAGCAGTTCTTC	CASSVGDYGYNEQFF
TRBV25-1	large	-	TRBJ1-1	13	TGTGCCAGCAGTGAATTGCTAGGGGCTGAAGCTTTCTTT	CASSELLGAEAFF
TRBV14	medium-sized	-	TRBJ2-6	18	TGTGCCAGCAGCCAAAGGGGGTTACAAGTCTCTGGGGCCAACGTCCTGACTTTC	CASSQRGLQVSGANVLTF
TRBV4-2	medium-sized	-	TRBJ2-2	14	TGTGCCAGCAGCCAAGATCTACTCGGCGGGGAGCTGTTTTTT	CASSQDLLGGELFF
TRBV7-3	medium-sized	TRBD2	TRBJ2-3	15	TGTGCCAGCAGCGTACTAGCGGGGGGGCAAGATACGCAGTATTTT	CASSVLAGGQDTQYF
TRBV29-1	medium-sized	-	TRBJ2-7	12	TGCAGCGTTACCACAGGGGCGGGGGAGCAGTACTTC	CSVTTGAGEQYF
TRBV19	large	-	TRBJ1-5	14	TGTGCCAGTAGTATAGATCCCCCCAATCAGCCCCAGCATTTT	CASSIDPPNQPQHF
TRBV4-1	medium-sized	TRBD2	TRBJ2-5	16	TGCGCCAGCAGCCCCAGGCACAGCGGGGGGAGGGAGACCCAGTACTTC	CASSPRHSGGRETQYF
TRBV7-9	few	-	TRBJ2-3	15	TGTGCCAGCAGCTTAGTTCAGTCGGGGACAGATACGCAGTATTTT	CASSLVQSGTDTQYF
TRBV29-1	large	-	TRBJ1-2	13	TGCAGCGCCCTAACCGGACAGTCGGGGGGCTACACCTTC	CSALTGQSGGYTF
TRBV29-1	medium-sized	-	TRBJ2-3	14	TGCAGCGTTGAGGGGGGACCTACTACAGATACGCAGTATTTT	CSVEGGPTTDTQYF
TRBV29-1	medium-sized	-	TRBJ1-2	11	TGCAGCGTTCCTCAGCCCTATGGCTACACCTTC	CSVPQPYGYTF
TRBV9	medium-sized	-	TRBJ2-5	14	TGTGCCAGCAGCTCCCGGGACGCCCCAGAGACCCAGTACTTC	CASSSRDAPETQYF
TRBV2	-	-	TRBJ1-2	15	TGTGCCAGCAGTGAAGCGCTTTTCCCGTTGGGAGGCTACACCTTC	CASSEALFPLGGYTF
TRBV5-4	large	TRBD2	TRBJ2-2	15	TGTGCCAGCAGCTCTGGGACTAGCTTGGGCGGGGAGCTGTTTTTT	CASSSGTSLGGELFF
TRBV4-1	-	TRBD1	TRBJ1-2	15	TGCGCCAGCAGCCAAGAGGACAGGGGACCTTATGGCTACACCTTC	CASSQEDRGPYGYTF
TRBV29-1	medium-sized	-	TRBJ2-2	13	TGCAGCGTCGGTTCAGACTTCACCGGGGAGCTGTTTTTT	CSVGSDFTGELFF
TRBV4-3	medium-sized	-	TRBJ2-3	14	TGCGCCAGCAGCCAAGGGGGTCGCACAGATACGCAGTATTTT	CASSQGGRTDTQYF
TRBV29-1	large	-	TRBJ1-1	12	TGCAGCGTTACAAAAGGGTTGGATGAAGCTTTCTTT	CSVTKGLDEAFF
TRBV7-3	few	TRBD2	TRBJ2-1	16	TGTGCCAGCAGCCCGACCGACGGGACTAGTCTGGATGAGCAGTTCTTC	CASSPTDGTSLDEQFF
TRBV19	medium-sized	TRBD2	TRBJ2-3	15	TGTGCCAGTATGAGGGGGACTAGCGGCTCAGATACGCAGTATTTT	CASMRGTSGSDTQYF
TRBV7-6	few	TRBD2	TRBJ2-1	15	TGTGCCAGCAGCTTAGAAGCTAGCGGGGGGTTGCAGCAGCTCTTC	CASSLEASGGLQQLF
TRBV27	medium-sized	-	TRBJ2-7	14	TGTGCCAGCAGTTTGGGGACTCTAGAGAAGGAGCAGTACTTC	CASSLGTLEKEQYF
TRBV12-3/TRBV12-4	-	TRBD2	TRBJ2-7	14	TGTGCCAGCAGTTCGGGGTTAGCGGGGGGCGAGCAGTACTTC	CASSSGLAGGEQYF
TRBV19	medium-sized	TRBD1	TRBJ2-7	11	TGTGCCACCCGGACAGGGATCGAGCAGTACTTC	CATRTGIEQYF
TRBV19	medium-sized	-	TRBJ1-1	15	TGTGCCAGTAGTATAGTAGCGGGTATGAACACTGAAGCTTACTTT	CASSIVAGMNTEAYF
TRBV7-8	medium-sized	-	TRBJ2-1	16	TGTGCCAGCAGCTTAGAGTCTCTTTACCTATACAATGAGCAGTTCTTC	CASSLESLYLYNEQFF
TRBV2	medium-sized	-	TRBJ1-1	14	TGTGCCAGCAAAGGGGGAACAGGGTTCACTGAAGCTTTCTTT	CASKGGTGFTEAFF
TRBV7-9	few	-	TRBJ1-1	12	TGTGCCAGCAGCGAACCGGGACACAAAGCTTTCTTT	CASSEPGHKAFF
TRBV7-9	medium-sized	TRBD1	TRBJ2-7	13	TGTGCCAGCGCCGGGACAGGGATATACGAGCAGTACTTC	CASAGTGIYEQYF
TRBV12-5	medium-sized	-	TRBJ2-3	15	TGTGCTAGTGGCCGAGGGGGGTCTCCCCGAGATACGCAGTATTTT	CASGRGGSPRDTQYF
TRBV29-1	large	-	TRBJ2-7	13	TGCAGCGTTGAATTAACAGTGGGGAGCGAGCAGTACTTC	CSVELTVGSEQYF
TRBV2	medium-sized	TRBD2	TRBJ2-5	15	TGTGCCAGCAGTGAAGAGGTAGCGGGGGCCGAGACCCAGTACTTC	CASSEEVAGAETQYF
TRBV6-5	large	-	TRBJ2-7	14	TGTGCCAGCAGTTACTCGAAAAGGGGATACGAGCAGTACTTC	CASSYSKRGYEQYF
TRBV2	medium-sized	-	TRBJ2-7	10	TGTGCCTGCAGTGACGGAGAGCAGTACTTC	CACSDGEQYF
TRBV7-2	medium-sized	-	TRBJ1-1	15	TGTGCCAGCAGCGGCACAGGAGCCCCTCGATTTGAAGCTTTCTTT	CASSGTGAPRFEAFF
TRBV4-1	few	-	TRBJ2-3	13	TGCGCCAGCAGCCAAGTCGAGGAGGATACGCAGTATTTT	CASSQVEEDTQYF
TRBV19	large	TRBD1	TRBJ1-2	15	TGTGCCAGTACGGGCCGGGACAGGGTAAACTATGGCTACACCTTC	CASTGRDRVNYGYTF
TRBV4-1	medium-sized	-	TRBJ2-7	14	TGCGCCAGCAGCCAAGATCGTTTAGTTGCCCCCTGGGTCTTC	CASSQDRLVAPWVF
TRBV19	large	-	TRBJ2-6	15	TGTGCCAGTACAGGGACAAGCTCTGGGGCCAACGTCCTGACTTTC	CASTGTSSGANVLTF
TRBV30	-	-	TRBJ1-1	13	TGTGCCTGGAGTGAGGGGACCAACACTGAAGCTTTCTTC	CAWSEGTNTEAFF
TRBV9	large	TRBD1	TRBJ1-4	14	TGTGCCAGCAGCCCGGGACAGGGCACTGAAAAACTGTTTTTT	CASSPGQGTEKLFF